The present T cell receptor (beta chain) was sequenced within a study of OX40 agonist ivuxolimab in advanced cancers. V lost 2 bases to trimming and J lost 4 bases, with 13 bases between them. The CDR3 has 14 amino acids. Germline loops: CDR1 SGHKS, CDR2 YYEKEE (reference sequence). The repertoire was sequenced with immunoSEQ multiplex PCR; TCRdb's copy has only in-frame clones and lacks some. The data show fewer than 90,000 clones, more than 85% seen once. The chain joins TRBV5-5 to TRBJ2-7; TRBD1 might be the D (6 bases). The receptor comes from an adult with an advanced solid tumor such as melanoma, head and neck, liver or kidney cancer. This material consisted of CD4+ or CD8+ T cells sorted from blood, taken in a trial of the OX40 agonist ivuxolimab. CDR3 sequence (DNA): TGTGCCAGCAGCTTTTTCCAGGGGAATTACGAGCAGTACTTC. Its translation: CASSFFQGNYEQYF.